This entry features one T cell receptor (beta chain) sequence. This clone's antigen is unknown. The sample holds no much larger clone one base away, and base qualities are not on file. Inclusive of the bounding cysteine and phenylalanine, the CDR3 is 13 residues long. The DNA shown is the 39-base CDR3, in frame from base 1. Per the germline V gene (reference sequence), SEHNR is the CDR1 and FQNEAQ is the CDR2. The junction shows trimming of 11 bases on V and 2 bases on J, and the gene matches do not reach 8 bases of it. The collaborating institutions used their own protocols to collect whole blood in K2EDTA tubes. For TCRbeta analysis, collaborators shipped samples in one of three forms: frozen whole blood, isolated PBMCs, or DNA extracted from either of those sample types. This entry belongs to a study of blood T cell repertoires in COVID-19 (TCRdb year 2020). For the study in its entirety: The collaborator samples originated in the United States, Italy and Spain and spanned the acute and convalescent phases of COVID-19. The material from the prospective study consisted of cDNA or gDNA derived from T cells, B-cell-depleted T cells, or PBMCs. Where available, HLA class I and class II types were obtained from metadata supplied by the sample provider rather than from assay-based typing. The repertoires were released in a freely available public database intended as a resource for research on the immune response to SARS-CoV-2. Deeply sampled blood TCRbeta repertoires from subjects exposed to, actively infected with, or recovered from COVID-19 were included in the dataset. Nearly every sample came with metadata listing a de-identified subject ID, COVID-19 status, age in years and sex. The samples were drawn from two sources: the first 160 participants of the ongoing ImmuneRACE study, and 1,200 or so subjects contributed by 6 global collaborators. What the authors observed across the whole study: How much clinical and demographic metadata was included differed by source and by participant, and the metadata was provided uncurated.

The immunoSEQ Assay, a bias-controlled multiplex PCR, was used to amplify TCRbeta CDR3 regions from genomic DNA. On the authors' methods: Nucleated cell counts per sample were estimated from amplification of reference gene primers within the assay. Sequence reads were collapsed and filtered to measure the absolute abundance of every unique TCRbeta CDR3 rearrangement. Productive Simpson clonality was computed per sample as the square root of Simpson's diversity index over productive rearrangements. TCRdb holds this immuneACCESS table with in-frame rearrangements only. Some clones are missing; in checked studies, unresolved V genes explain under half, and the rest has no known cause. From that table come the V and J calls and clone size; the DNA was used to work out D and trimming. This sample has 380,000 or so clones in its table, and about 89% of those were observed once. Around 1.3% of the sample is in the top ten clones.

The chain couples TRBV7-9 to TRBJ1-1; 7 of the junction bases match TRBD1. The TCR comes from a man aged 35 to 55 with acute or convalescent COVID-19. Sequencing was carried out using peripheral blood. The CDR3 amino acid sequence is: CAGMGQINTEAFF. The nucleotide sequence reads TGTGCCGGAATGGGACAGATCAACACTGAAGCTTTCTTT.